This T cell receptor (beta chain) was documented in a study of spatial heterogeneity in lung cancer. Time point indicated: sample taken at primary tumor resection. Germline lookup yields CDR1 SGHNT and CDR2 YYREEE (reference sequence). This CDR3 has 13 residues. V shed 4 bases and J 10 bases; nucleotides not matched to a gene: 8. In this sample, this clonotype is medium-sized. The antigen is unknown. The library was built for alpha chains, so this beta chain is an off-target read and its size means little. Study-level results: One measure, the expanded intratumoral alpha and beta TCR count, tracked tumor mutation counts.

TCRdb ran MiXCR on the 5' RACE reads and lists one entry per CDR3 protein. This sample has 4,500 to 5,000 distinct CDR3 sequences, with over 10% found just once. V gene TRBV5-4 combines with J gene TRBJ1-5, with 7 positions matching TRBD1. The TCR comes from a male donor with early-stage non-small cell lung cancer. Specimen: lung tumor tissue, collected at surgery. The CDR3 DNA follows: TGTGCCAGCAGCACTGGACAGGACGGACCCCAGCATTTT. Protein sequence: CASSTGQDGPQHF.